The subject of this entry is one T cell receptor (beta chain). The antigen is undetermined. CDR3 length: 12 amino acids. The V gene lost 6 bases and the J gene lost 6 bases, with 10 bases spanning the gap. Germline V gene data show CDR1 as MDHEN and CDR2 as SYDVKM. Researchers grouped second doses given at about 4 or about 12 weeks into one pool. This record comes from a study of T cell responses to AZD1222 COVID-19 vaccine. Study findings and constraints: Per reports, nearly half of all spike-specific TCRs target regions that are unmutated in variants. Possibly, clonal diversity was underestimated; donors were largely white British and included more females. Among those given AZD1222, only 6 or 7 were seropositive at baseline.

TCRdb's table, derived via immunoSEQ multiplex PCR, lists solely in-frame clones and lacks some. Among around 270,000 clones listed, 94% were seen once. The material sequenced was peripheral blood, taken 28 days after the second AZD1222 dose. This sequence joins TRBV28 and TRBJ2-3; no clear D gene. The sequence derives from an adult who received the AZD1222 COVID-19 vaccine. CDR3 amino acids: CASSPLSDTQYF. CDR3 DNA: TGTGCCAGCAGCCCCCTTTCGGATACGCAGTATTTT.